This TCR beta chain was sequenced during a study of Graves' ophthalmopathy and Graves' hyperthyroidism. Overall study: The blood sample was drawn at first diagnosis and before any treatment. Study conclusions and caveats: Sensitivity reached 85% to 90% and specificity approximately 81% for a 13-signature model separating ophthalmopathy from stable hyperthyroidism. The model's prediction of ophthalmopathy progression had 70.59% sensitivity and roughly 72% specificity.

The PBMCs were taken from more than 8 ml of fresh peripheral blood. V was clipped by 5 bases and J by 3 bases, with 11 bases between them. The V gene's germline CDR1 is DFQATT and CDR2 SNEGSKA (reference sequence). The CDR3 covers 12 residues. The TCR beta CDR3 regions underwent amplification from RNA transcripts. HTBI-primed first-round RT-PCR preceded second-round multiplex PCR. TCRdb reanalysed the multiplex PCR reads using MiXCR and keeps one entry per CDR3 protein. The table lists hundreds of thousands of distinct CDR3 sequences, more than 40% of them singletons. Of note for this clonotype: The antigen is unknown.

The source material was peripheral blood. The chain combines TRBV20-1 with TRBJ2-7; D is undetermined. The source is an adult man with Graves' ophthalmopathy. The CDR3 here is CSAEVRGYEQYF. The CDR3, as DNA: TGCAGTGCTGAGGTTCGCGGCTACGAGCAGTACTTC.